What follows is one T cell receptor beta chain and its context. Measured with immunoSEQ multiplex PCR; TCRdb has only the in-frame clones, and not every one. The table lists 350,000 or so clones, under 95% of them singletons. V lost 6 bases, J lost 0 bases, and 12 bases lay in between. This CDR3 is built from 16 residues. Germline CDR1 SNHLY, CDR2 FYNNEI. Among Cohort 3 donors, those recovered had two negative PCRs, clearance, or symptom resolution. The data were taken from a study of blood T cell repertoires in COVID-19. Sequencing was carried out using PBMCs or T cells enriched from blood (not recorded which). This receptor was identified in a woman aged 30 to 39 who had recovered from COVID-19. The rearrangement links TRBV2 to TRBJ1-6; a possible D gene is TRBD1 (6 bases). The CDR3 bases are TGTGCCAGCAGCGTCGGACAGAGCTCCTATAATTCACCCCTCCACTTT. It is translated as CASSVGQSSYNSPLHF.